The clone carrying this T cell receptor (beta chain) was seen a handful of times. V lost 3 bases and J lost 8; bases outside the gene matches: 11. This CDR3 has 16 residues. This entry comes from a study of liver allograft versus peripheral blood T cells. Study summary: Hepatic allograft T cell receptor repertoires were evaluated relative to those present in recipients' peripheral blood.

TCRdb re-called the reads with MiXCR, one entry per CDR3 protein. The sample contains over 9,000 distinct CDR3 sequences, more than 25% of which appear only once. The gene calls are TRBV12-3 or TRBV12-4 and TRBJ2-3; 10 positions match TRBD2. This sequence originates from a human patient who had a liver transplant. A subset of T cells may come from the graft donor. CDR3 DNA sequence: TGTGCCAGCAGTTTGGTAGCGGGAGGCTCTTTAGCTACGCAGTATTTT. This codes for CASSLVAGGSLATQYF.